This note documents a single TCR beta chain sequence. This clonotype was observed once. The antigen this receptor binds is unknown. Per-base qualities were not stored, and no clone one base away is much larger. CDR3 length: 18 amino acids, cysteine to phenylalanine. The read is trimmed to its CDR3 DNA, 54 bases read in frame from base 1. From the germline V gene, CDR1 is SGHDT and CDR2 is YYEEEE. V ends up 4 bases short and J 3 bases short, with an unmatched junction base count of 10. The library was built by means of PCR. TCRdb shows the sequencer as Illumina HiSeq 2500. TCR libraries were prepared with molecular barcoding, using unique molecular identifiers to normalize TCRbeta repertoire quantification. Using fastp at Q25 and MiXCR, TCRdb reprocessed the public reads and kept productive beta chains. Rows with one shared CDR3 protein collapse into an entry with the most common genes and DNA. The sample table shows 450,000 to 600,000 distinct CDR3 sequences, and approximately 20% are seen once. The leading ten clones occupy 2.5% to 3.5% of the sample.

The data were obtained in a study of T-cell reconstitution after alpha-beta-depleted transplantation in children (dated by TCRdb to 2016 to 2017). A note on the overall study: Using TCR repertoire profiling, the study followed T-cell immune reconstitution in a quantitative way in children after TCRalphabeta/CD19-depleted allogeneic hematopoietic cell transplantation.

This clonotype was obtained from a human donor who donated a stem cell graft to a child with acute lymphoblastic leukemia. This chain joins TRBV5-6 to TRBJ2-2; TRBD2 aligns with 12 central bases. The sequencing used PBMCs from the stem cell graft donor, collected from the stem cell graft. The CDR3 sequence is CASSRGGLAGFHTGELFF. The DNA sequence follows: TGTGCCAGCAGCCGGGGTGGACTAGCGGGATTCCACACCGGGGAGCTGTTTTTT.